This TCR beta chain was captured by sequencing in a study of monozygotic twins with inflammatory bowel disease. Details on this clonotype: Its antigen remains unknown.

Each TCR library used 3,000 to 3,500 ng of total RNA. Generation of cDNA took place in eight separate reactions per sample. Both the TCRalpha cDNA and the TCRbeta cDNA were taken through two nested PCRs, lasting around 15 and 9 cycles. Following a re-call of the 5' RACE reads, TCRdb has one entry per CDR3 protein and lacks DNA. The data include 200,000 to 250,000 distinct CDR3 sequences; the top ten clones carry approximately 1.6%. Study-level results: No repertoire similarity difference was seen between concordant and discordant twins; power was possibly limited.

The CDR3 consists of 13 residues. Germline CDR1 SGHVS, CDR2 FQNEAQ. This receptor was obtained from a human donor with ulcerative colitis or Crohn's disease, or a healthy co-twin of an affected twin (not recorded which). Sequencing was performed on blood. This chain joins TRBV7-8 and TRBJ2-3; TCRdb proposes TRBD2, but this gene call is untestable without DNA. CDR3 in amino acids: CASSPSTTDTQYF. The full variable domain, with the rest looked up from reference TRBV7-8 and TRBJ2-3, is GAGVSQSPRYKVAKRGQDVALRCDPISGHVSLFWYQQALGQGPEFLTYFQNEAQLDKSGLPSDRFFAERPEGSVSTLKIQRTQQEDSAVYLCASSPSTTDTQYFGPGTRLTVL.